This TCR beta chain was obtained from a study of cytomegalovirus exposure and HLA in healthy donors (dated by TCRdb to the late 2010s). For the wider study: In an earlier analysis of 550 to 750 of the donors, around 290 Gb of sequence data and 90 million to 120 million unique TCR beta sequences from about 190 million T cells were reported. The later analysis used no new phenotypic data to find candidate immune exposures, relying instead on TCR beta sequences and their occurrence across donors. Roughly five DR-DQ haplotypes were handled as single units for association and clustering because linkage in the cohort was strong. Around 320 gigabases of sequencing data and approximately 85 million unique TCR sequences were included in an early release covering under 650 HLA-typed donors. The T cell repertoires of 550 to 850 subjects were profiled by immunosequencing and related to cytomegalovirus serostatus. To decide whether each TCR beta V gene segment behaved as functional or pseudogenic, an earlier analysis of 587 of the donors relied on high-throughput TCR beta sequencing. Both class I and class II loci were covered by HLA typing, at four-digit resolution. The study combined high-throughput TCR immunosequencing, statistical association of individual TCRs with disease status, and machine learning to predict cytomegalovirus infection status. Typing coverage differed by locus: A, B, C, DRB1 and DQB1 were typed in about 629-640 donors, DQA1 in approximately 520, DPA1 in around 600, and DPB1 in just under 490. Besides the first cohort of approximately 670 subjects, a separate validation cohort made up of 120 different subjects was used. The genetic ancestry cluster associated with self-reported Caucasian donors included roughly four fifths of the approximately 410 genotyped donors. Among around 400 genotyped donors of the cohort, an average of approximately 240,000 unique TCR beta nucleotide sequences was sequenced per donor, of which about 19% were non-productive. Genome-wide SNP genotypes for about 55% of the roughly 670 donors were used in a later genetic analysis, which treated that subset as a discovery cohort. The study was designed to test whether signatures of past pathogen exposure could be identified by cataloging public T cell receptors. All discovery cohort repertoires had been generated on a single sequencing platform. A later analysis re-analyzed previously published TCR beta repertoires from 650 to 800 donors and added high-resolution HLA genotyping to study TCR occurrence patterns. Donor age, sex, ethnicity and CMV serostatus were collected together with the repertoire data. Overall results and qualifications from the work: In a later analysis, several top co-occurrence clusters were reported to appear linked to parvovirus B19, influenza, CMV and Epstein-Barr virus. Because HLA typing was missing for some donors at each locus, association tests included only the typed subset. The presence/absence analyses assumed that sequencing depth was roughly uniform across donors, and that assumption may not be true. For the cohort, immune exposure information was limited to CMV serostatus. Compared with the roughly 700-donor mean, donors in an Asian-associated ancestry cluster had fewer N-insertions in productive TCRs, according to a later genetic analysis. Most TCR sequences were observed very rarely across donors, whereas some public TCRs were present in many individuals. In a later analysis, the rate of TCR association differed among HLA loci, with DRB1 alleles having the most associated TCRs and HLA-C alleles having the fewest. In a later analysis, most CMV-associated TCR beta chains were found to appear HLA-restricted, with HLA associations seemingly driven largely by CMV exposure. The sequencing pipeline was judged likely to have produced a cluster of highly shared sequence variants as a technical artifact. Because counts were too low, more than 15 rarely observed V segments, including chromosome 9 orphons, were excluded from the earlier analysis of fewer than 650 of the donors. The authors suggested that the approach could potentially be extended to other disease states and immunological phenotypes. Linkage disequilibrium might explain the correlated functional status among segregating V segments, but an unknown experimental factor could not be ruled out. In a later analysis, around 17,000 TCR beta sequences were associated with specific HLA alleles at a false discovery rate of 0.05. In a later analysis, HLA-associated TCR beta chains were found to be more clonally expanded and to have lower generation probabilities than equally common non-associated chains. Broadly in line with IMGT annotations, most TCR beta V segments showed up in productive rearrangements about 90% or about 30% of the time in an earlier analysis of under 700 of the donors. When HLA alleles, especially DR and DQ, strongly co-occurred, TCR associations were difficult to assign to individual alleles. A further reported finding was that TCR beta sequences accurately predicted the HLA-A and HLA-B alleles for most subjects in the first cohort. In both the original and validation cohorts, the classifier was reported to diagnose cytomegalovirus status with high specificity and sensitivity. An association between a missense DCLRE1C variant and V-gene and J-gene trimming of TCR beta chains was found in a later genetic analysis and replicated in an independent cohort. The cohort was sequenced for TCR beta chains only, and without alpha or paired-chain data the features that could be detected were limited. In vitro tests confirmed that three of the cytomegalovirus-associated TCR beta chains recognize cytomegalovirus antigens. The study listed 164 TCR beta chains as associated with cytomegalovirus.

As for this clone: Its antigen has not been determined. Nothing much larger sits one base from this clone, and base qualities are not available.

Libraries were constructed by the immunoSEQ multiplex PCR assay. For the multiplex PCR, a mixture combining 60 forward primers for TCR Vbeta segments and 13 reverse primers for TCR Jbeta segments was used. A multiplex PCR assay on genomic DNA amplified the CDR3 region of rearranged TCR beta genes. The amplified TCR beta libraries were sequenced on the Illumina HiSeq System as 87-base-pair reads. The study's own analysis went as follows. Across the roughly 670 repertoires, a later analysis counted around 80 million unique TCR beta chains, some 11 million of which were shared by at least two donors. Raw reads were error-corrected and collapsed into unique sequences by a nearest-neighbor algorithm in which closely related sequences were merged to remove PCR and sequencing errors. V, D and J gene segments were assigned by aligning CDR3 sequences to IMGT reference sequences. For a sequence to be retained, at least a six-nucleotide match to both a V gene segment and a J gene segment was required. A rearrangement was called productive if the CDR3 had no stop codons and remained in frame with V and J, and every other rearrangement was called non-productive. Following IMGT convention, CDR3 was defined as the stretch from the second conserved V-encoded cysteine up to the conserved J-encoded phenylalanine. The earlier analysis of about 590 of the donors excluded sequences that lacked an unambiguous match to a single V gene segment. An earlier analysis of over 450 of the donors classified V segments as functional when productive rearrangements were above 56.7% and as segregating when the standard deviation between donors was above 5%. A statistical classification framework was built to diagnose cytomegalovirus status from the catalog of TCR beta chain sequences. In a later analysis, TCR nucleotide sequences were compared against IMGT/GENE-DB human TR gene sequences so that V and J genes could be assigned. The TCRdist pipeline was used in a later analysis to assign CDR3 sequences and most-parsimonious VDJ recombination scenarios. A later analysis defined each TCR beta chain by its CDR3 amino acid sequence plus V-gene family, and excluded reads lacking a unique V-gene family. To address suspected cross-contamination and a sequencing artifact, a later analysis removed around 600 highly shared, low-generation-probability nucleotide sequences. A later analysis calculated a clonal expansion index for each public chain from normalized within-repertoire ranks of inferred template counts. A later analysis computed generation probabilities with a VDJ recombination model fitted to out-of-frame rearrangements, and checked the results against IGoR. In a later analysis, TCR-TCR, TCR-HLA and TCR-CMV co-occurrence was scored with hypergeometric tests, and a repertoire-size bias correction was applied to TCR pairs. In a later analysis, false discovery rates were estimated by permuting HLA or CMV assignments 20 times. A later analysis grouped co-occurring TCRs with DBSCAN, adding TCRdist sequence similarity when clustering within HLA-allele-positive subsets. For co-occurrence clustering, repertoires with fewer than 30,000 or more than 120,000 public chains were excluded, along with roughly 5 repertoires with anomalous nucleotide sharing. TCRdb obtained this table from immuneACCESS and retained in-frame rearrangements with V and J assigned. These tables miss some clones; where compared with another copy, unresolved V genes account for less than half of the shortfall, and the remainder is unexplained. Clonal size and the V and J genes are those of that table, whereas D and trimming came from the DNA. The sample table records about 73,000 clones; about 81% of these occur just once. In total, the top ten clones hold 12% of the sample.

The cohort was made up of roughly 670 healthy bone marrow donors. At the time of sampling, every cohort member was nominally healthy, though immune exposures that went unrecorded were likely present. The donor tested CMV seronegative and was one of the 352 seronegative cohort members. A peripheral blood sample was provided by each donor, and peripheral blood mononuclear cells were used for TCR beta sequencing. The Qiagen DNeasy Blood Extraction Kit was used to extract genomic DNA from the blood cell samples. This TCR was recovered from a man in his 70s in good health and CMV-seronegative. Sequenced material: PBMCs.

In nucleotides, the sequence is TGCGCCAGCAGCTTGTCGACTAGCGGGCGTACGAACACCGGGGAGCTGTTTTTT. This yields the protein CASSLSTSGRTNTGELFF. Rearrangement joined TRBV5-1 to TRBJ2-2; TRBD2 lines up with 10 middle nucleotides. For CDR1 and CDR2, the germline V gene lists SGHRS and YFSETQ. Clipping removes 1 base from V and 0 bases from J, with 6 as the unmatched junction base count. From its cysteine to its phenylalanine, the CDR3 spans 18 amino acids. Only CDR3 DNA remains: 54 bases, in frame from the first base.